The source of this T cell receptor beta chain is a study of OX40 agonist ivuxolimab in advanced cancers. This clone was counted between two and nine times. The antigen is unknown. Broader study findings: Compared with CD4+, CD8+ T cells on average had more expanded clones.

The CDR3 totals 14 residues. Germline CDR1 reads SGHKS; CDR2 reads YYEKEE (reference sequence). Trimming took off 0 bases at V and 3 bases at J, with 9 bases between the two ends. The method was immunoSEQ multiplex PCR; TCRdb's version includes in-frame clones alone and lacks a portion of them. Here the sample spans about 110,000 clones, more than 85% being singletons. With autoimmune disease history or systemic immunosuppression, patients were excluded. The gene calls are TRBV5-5 and TRBJ1-2; perhaps TRBD1 as D (5 bases). This TCR came from an adult with an advanced solid tumor such as melanoma, head and neck, liver or kidney cancer. Sequencing used CD4+ or CD8+ T cells sorted from blood, obtained in a trial of the OX40 agonist ivuxolimab. CDR3 DNA sequence: TGTGCCAGCAGCTTGGGGGGGACCGACTATGGCTACACCTTC. Encoded protein: CASSLGGTDYGYTF.